This T cell receptor (beta chain) was profiled in a study of T-cell memory formation after mild COVID-19 (dated by TCRdb to the early 2020s). General notes on the study: Most TCR sequence clusters were specific to one of the two donors. Two young, previously healthy adult volunteers made up the cohort, one male and one female. In a couple of donors, T-cell clones that expanded and contracted after mild COVID-19 were tracked by sequencing TCRalpha and TCRbeta repertoires over time. The study at large found these results: Contracting CD4+ clones appeared mostly in the CM and EM memory subsets, whereas CD8+ clones were enriched in EMRA. Clones that contracted from day 15 to 85 showed balanced CD4/CD8 phenotypes, whereas a second wave of clones that expanded from day 15 to 37 leaned towards CD4+. Only two mild cases were covered in the study, and larger cohorts including severe cases with pre-infection samples were considered necessary. The detection of some responding clones in pre-infection memory suggests that pre-existing cross-reactive memory T cells joined the SARS-CoV-2 response. SARS-CoV-2 specificity of the second-wave clones peaking on day 37 was not confirmed.

Sequencing was performed on an Illumina NovaSeq 6000. Using 5'RACE with constant-segment primers, TCRalpha and TCRbeta cDNA libraries were constructed, with sample barcodes and unique molecular identifiers added in the process. RNA was extracted from every sample with Trizol reagent. Library amplification was performed in two PCR steps, and a second sample barcode and Illumina TruSeq adapters were introduced in the second step. Libraries were sequenced on an Illumina NovaSeq with 2 x 150 bp paired-end reads. The original pipeline was this. The reads were demultiplexed and collapsed into UMI-guided consensus sequences using migec v1.2.7. Using mixcr v2.1.11, UMI consensuses were aligned to TRA and TRB V and J templates and then assembled into clonotypes. A clonotype was counted as expanded or contracted only if both edgeR and NoisET called the change significant, with noise models trained on biological replicates. For edgeR calls, the thresholds were a false discovery rate-adjusted p below 0.01 and a log2 fold-change of 1. As an exploratory analysis of dynamics, max-normalized trajectories of the 1000 most abundant clonotypes were examined with PCA combined with hierarchical clustering. Separately sequenced CD4+ and CD8+ repertoires were used to assign the CD4 or CD8 phenotype of responding clones. TCRdb's own reprocessing of the public reads used fastp at Q25 and MiXCR and kept productive beta chains. Each CDR3 protein gets just one entry, which takes the most common genes and DNA from the rows behind it. TCRdb, rather than the study authors, made the V and J calls. Counted in this sample were approximately 290,000 distinct CDR3 sequences; roughly 21% of them appeared once. 21% of the sample is in the top ten clones.

From cysteine to phenylalanine, the CDR3 is 15 amino acids long. CDR3 DNA is the only sequence kept; it has 45 bases, read in frame from the first base. V gives up 3 bases and J gives up 1 base, and the segment between their germline ends measures 12 bases. As concerns this clonotype: There is no known antigen for this receptor. Base qualities are not provided; no much larger clone lies one nucleotide away.

Ficoll-Paque density gradient centrifugation was used to isolate PBMCs. Recombination connected TRBV12-3 or TRBV12-4 to TRBJ1-1; the D gene identity is not certain. Material for sequencing was PBMCs or a T cell subset sorted from them (not recorded which). The receptor comes from a man aged 18 to 30 who had mild COVID-19 (a few samples of this study predate the infection). The sample titles of this study are shuffled in the database, so cell type and time point are left out; the donor was told from shared clones. For the CDR3, the sequence is CASSFVTLQNTEAFF. Here is the DNA: TGTGCCAGCAGTTTCGTTACCCTCCAGAACACTGAAGCTTTCTTT.